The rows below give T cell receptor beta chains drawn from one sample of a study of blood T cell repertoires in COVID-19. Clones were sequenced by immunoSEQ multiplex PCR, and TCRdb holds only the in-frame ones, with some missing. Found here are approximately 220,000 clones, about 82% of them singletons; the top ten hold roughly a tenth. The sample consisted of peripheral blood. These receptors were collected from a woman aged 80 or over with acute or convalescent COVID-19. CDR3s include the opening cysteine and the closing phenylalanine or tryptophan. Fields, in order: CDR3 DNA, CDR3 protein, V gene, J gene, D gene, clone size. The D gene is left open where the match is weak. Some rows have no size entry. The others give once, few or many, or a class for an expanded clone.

DNA: TGTGCCAGCAGTTTCCGGGACAGCTATGGCTACACCTTC; CDR3: CASSFRDSYGYTF; V: TRBV6-5; J: TRBJ1-2; D: TRBD1; size: NA
DNA: TGCGCCAGCAGCCAACCACGACAAGGAAACTCCGAGCAGTACTTC; CDR3: CASSQPRQGNSEQYF; V: TRBV4-3; J: TRBJ2-7; D: NA; size: few
DNA: TGTGCCAGCTCGCCGGGGGGCAGCCACATTCAAGAGACCCAGTACTTC; CDR3: CASSPGGSHIQETQYF; V: TRBV18; J: TRBJ2-5; D: NA; size: NA
DNA: TGTGCCACCAGCAGAGTTAAGGTCGGCGGTCTTGAGAGACTGTTTTTT; CDR3: CATSRVKVGGLERLFF; V: TRBV15; J: TRBJ1-4; D: NA; size: NA
DNA: TGTGCCATCAGTGACCTACAGGGGCATCAGCCCCAGCATTTT; CDR3: CAISDLQGHQPQHF; V: TRBV10-3; J: TRBJ1-5; D: TRBD1; size: NA
DNA: TGTGCCAGCAGCTCATATACCCGGGGACTAGCGGGGGCAGAGACCCAGTACTTC; CDR3: CASSSYTRGLAGAETQYF; V: TRBV7-3; J: TRBJ2-5; D: TRBD2; size: once
DNA: TGTGCCACCAGTGATTCTGCGTTTCCAATAAGCAATCAGCCCCAGCATTTT; CDR3: CATSDSAFPISNQPQHF; V: TRBV24-1; J: TRBJ1-5; D: NA; size: NA
DNA: TGTGCCAGCAGTACCCAGCGGGGCCCCGATCAGCCCCAGCATTTT; CDR3: CASSTQRGPDQPQHF; V: TRBV6-6; J: TRBJ1-5; D: NA; size: NA
DNA: TGCCCCAGCATGGGGCGGGGGGGCGGCTCGGAGACCCAGTACTTC; CDR3: CPSMGRGGGSETQYF; V: TRBV3-1/TRBV3-2; J: TRBJ2-5; D: TRBD2; size: few
DNA: TGTGCCAGCGGCCAAGAGGGGGACACCGGGGAGCTGTTTTTT; CDR3: CASGQEGDTGELFF; V: TRBV28; J: TRBJ2-2; D: NA; size: NA
DNA: TGCGCCAGCGGGGCAGGGGCTAACACTGAAGCTTTCTTT; CDR3: CASGAGANTEAFF; V: TRBV5-1; J: TRBJ1-1; D: NA; size: NA
DNA: TGCAGCGTTACCGGGGGAATAGGCGAGCAGTACTTC; CDR3: CSVTGGIGEQYF; V: TRBV29-1; J: TRBJ2-7; D: NA; size: NA
DNA: TGCGCCAGCAGCTTGGAGGTAGCGGGAGCGAGTGAGCAGTTCTTC; CDR3: CASSLEVAGASEQFF; V: TRBV5-1; J: TRBJ2-1; D: TRBD2; size: NA
DNA: TGCGCCAGCAGCCGGGAGGGGGCTGTCCCTACCCAGTACTTC; CDR3: CASSREGAVPTQYF; V: TRBV5-1; J: TRBJ2-5; D: NA; size: NA
DNA: TGTGCCAGCAGCGCCTCTAGCGATTCCTACAATGAGCAGTTCTTC; CDR3: CASSASSDSYNEQFF; V: TRBV5-4; J: TRBJ2-1; D: NA; size: NA
DNA: TGTGCCAGCAGTTACCGGGAGGGATCGGGGACCCAGTACTTC; CDR3: CASSYREGSGTQYF; V: TRBV6-5; J: TRBJ2-5; D: TRBD2; size: NA
DNA: TGCAGCGTTGTGACTAGCGGGGGGACTAGCACAGATACGCAGTATTTT; CDR3: CSVVTSGGTSTDTQYF; V: TRBV29-1; J: TRBJ2-3; D: TRBD2; size: few
DNA: TGTGCGATCGCCGGGGCTAGCGGGGACCTCTCCTACGAGCAGTACTTC; CDR3: CAIAGASGDLSYEQYF; V: TRBV10-3; J: TRBJ2-7; D: TRBD2; size: NA
DNA: TGCAGCGTTGAAGAGCGACTAGCGGGACTGGGGGAGACCCAGTACTTC; CDR3: CSVEERLAGLGETQYF; V: TRBV29-1; J: TRBJ2-5; D: TRBD2; size: NA
DNA: TGTGCCAGCAGCTTGGAGCAGGGGGGTTTTTGGGGTGAGCAGTTCTTC; CDR3: CASSLEQGGFWGEQFF; V: TRBV5-8; J: TRBJ2-1; D: NA; size: NA
DNA: TGCAGCGCAAATTTTGGCCGGGAACAGCCCCAGCATTTT; CDR3: CSANFGREQPQHF; V: TRBV29-1; J: TRBJ1-5; D: NA; size: NA
DNA: TGTGCCAGCAGCTTAGGACAGGGGGCTAGCACTGAAGCTTTCTTT; CDR3: CASSLGQGASTEAFF; V: TRBV11-3; J: TRBJ1-1; D: TRBD1; size: NA
DNA: TGTGCCAGCAGTTCCCTCGTGGGCCCTGACGAGACCCAGTACTTC; CDR3: CASSSLVGPDETQYF; V: TRBV5-5; J: TRBJ2-5; D: NA; size: NA
DNA: TGTGCCAGCAGGGCGGACAGGCGATTCTACGAGCAGTACTTC; CDR3: CASRADRRFYEQYF; V: TRBV5-8; J: TRBJ2-7; D: TRBD1; size: NA
DNA: TGCGCCAGCAGCCAAGGGCGGGGGTCCCATTCACCCCTCCACTTT; CDR3: CASSQGRGSHSPLHF; V: TRBV4-3; J: TRBJ1-6; D: NA; size: NA
DNA: TGTGCCAGCAGCTTGGCCGCGGCAGATACGCAGTATTTT; CDR3: CASSLAAADTQYF; V: TRBV5-5; J: TRBJ2-3; D: NA; size: NA
DNA: TGTGCCAGCAGCCAAGGGAGGGATCGGCCCCAGCATTTT; CDR3: CASSQGRDRPQHF; V: TRBV4-2; J: TRBJ1-5; D: NA; size: few
DNA: TGCGCCAGCAGCTTGGGAGGGGGCCCCTACAATGAGCAGTTCTTC; CDR3: CASSLGGGPYNEQFF; V: TRBV5-1; J: TRBJ2-1; D: TRBD1; size: NA
DNA: TGTGCCAGCAGCCCTTCCTACGAGCAGTACTTC; CDR3: CASSPSYEQYF; V: TRBV7-2; J: TRBJ2-7; D: NA; size: NA
DNA: TGCGCCAGCAGCCCTTACTCGGGCTCCTACAATGAGCAGTTCTTC; CDR3: CASSPYSGSYNEQFF; V: TRBV5-1; J: TRBJ2-1; D: NA; size: NA
DNA: TGTGCCTGGGACAAAGGGGACAGGGCCTCTGGAAACACCATATATTTT; CDR3: CAWDKGDRASGNTIYF; V: TRBV30; J: TRBJ1-3; D: TRBD1; size: NA
DNA: TGTGCCAGTAGTATAGTAAGGGGAGATACGCAGTATTTT; CDR3: CASSIVRGDTQYF; V: TRBV19; J: TRBJ2-3; D: NA; size: NA
DNA: TGTGCCAGCAGTTACGGGGGCGCCGACTATGGCTACACCTTC; CDR3: CASSYGGADYGYTF; V: TRBV6-6; J: TRBJ1-2; D: NA; size: NA
DNA: TGTGCCAGCAGCGAGACAGGGGAGGGATATGGCTACACCTTC; CDR3: CASSETGEGYGYTF; V: TRBV9; J: TRBJ1-2; D: TRBD1; size: NA
DNA: TGTGCCAGCAGTCCCGGGACTATATTAGGTGACTATGGCTACACCTTC; CDR3: CASSPGTILGDYGYTF; V: TRBV6-6; J: TRBJ1-2; D: NA; size: few
DNA: TGTGCCAGCAGTGCGAAGACAGGGAGGTATTCACCCCTCCACTTT; CDR3: CASSAKTGRYSPLHF; V: TRBV25-1; J: TRBJ1-6; D: TRBD1; size: NA
DNA: TGTGCCAGCAGTTTGACAGGGGTGTATGAAAAACTGTTTTTT; CDR3: CASSLTGVYEKLFF; V: TRBV27; J: TRBJ1-4; D: TRBD1; size: NA
DNA: TGTGCCAGCAGCCGCAGTCAAGATGAGGTGAACACTGAAGCTTTCTTT; CDR3: CASSRSQDEVNTEAFF; V: TRBV4-2; J: TRBJ1-1; D: NA; size: NA
DNA: TGTGCCAGCAGCTTGGAAGTCGGGAAGATCTACGAGCAGTACTTC; CDR3: CASSLEVGKIYEQYF; V: TRBV5-4; J: TRBJ2-7; D: NA; size: NA
DNA: TGTGCCAGCAGATATATAGCGGGGGTGCACGAGCAGTACTTC; CDR3: CASRYIAGVHEQYF; V: TRBV6-6; J: TRBJ2-7; D: TRBD2; size: few
DNA: TGTGCCAGCAGTTTGGTAACGTCTAGCGGGATGGGGGGGCAGTTCTTC; CDR3: CASSLVTSSGMGGQFF; V: TRBV28; J: TRBJ2-1; D: TRBD2; size: few
DNA: TGTGCCTGGAGTCCCCTTGGGGTGACAGGGGCTAATGAAAAACTGTTTTTT; CDR3: CAWSPLGVTGANEKLFF; V: TRBV30; J: TRBJ1-4; D: TRBD1; size: NA
DNA: TGTGCCAGCTCACCACCGATAGCGGGAAAAGAGACCCAGTACTTC; CDR3: CASSPPIAGKETQYF; V: TRBV18; J: TRBJ2-5; D: TRBD2; size: once
DNA: TGTGCCAGCAGTGGGGTACGGGAGGCCCTCACAGATACGCAGTATTTT; CDR3: CASSGVREALTDTQYF; V: TRBV2; J: TRBJ2-3; D: TRBD2; size: NA
DNA: TGTGCCAGTACCGGAGGGCGGTTGAACACTGAAGCTTTCTTT; CDR3: CASTGGRLNTEAFF; V: TRBV19; J: TRBJ1-1; D: NA; size: once
DNA: TGTGCCAGCAGCCGCCGGGACAGGTGGATTGCCGGCTACACCTTC; CDR3: CASSRRDRWIAGYTF; V: TRBV14; J: TRBJ1-2; D: TRBD1; size: NA
DNA: TGTGCCATCAGCCCACAGGGTTACAATGAGCAGTTCTTC; CDR3: CAISPQGYNEQFF; V: TRBV10-3; J: TRBJ2-1; D: NA; size: NA
DNA: TGTGCCAGCAGCCGACAGGTGAACACTGAAGCTTTCTTT; CDR3: CASSRQVNTEAFF; V: TRBV6-4; J: TRBJ1-1; D: NA; size: few
DNA: TGTGCCAGTAGTATAGGAGAGAGGGGAGGCTATGGCTACACCTTC; CDR3: CASSIGERGGYGYTF; V: TRBV19; J: TRBJ1-2; D: NA; size: once
DNA: TGTGCCAGCAGCAACAGGGCCCATAGCAATCAGCCCCAGCATTTT; CDR3: CASSNRAHSNQPQHF; V: TRBV6-2/TRBV6-3; J: TRBJ1-5; D: NA; size: few
DNA: TGTGCCAGCAGCAGACACCACGAGCAGTACTTC; CDR3: CASSRHHEQYF; V: TRBV7-3; J: TRBJ2-7; D: NA; size: NA
DNA: TGCAGTGCTAGACTCGGCTACGAGCAGTACTTC; CDR3: CSARLGYEQYF; V: TRBV20-1; J: TRBJ2-7; D: NA; size: NA
DNA: TGTGCCAGTAGTGTAACAGGGCTGCCGGACACTGAAGCTTTCTTT; CDR3: CASSVTGLPDTEAFF; V: TRBV19; J: TRBJ1-1; D: NA; size: NA
DNA: TGTGCCAGCAGTTACGGCACGCAGGGGGACACTGAAGCTTTCTTT; CDR3: CASSYGTQGDTEAFF; V: TRBV6-5; J: TRBJ1-1; D: TRBD1; size: NA
DNA: TGTGCCAGCAGTTGGACAGGGGTCAATCAGCCCCAGCATTTT; CDR3: CASSWTGVNQPQHF; V: TRBV6-2/TRBV6-3; J: TRBJ1-5; D: TRBD1; size: once
DNA: TGCGCCAGCAGCCATGGGGAGGGCGTAGCGGGAGGGGAGACCCAGTACTTC; CDR3: CASSHGEGVAGGETQYF; V: TRBV4-1; J: TRBJ2-5; D: TRBD2; size: NA